This TCR beta chain was retrieved from a study of shared clonotypes between healthy human individuals. Trimming left V 6 bases short and J 2 bases short, with 7 bases between. The CDR3 length is 12 residues. CDR1 and CDR2 from the germline V gene are SGHRS and YFSETQ. Profiling relied on immunoSEQ multiplex PCR, and the TCRdb table lists in-frame clones only, not all of them. In the table there are 2 million to 2.5 million clones, approximately 94% of which are singletons. Recent acute infections and vaccinations were absent in the healthy HIV-negative adult donors. This chain links TRBV5-1 with TRBJ2-3, with D uncertain. Sequencing was performed on naive CD4+ T cells sorted from blood. Stated subset: CD45RA+ positively selected. The sequence came from a man younger than 30 in good health. The CDR3 DNA reads as TGCGCCAGCACACTAAACACAGATACGCAGTATTTT. Its protein product is CASTLNTDTQYF.